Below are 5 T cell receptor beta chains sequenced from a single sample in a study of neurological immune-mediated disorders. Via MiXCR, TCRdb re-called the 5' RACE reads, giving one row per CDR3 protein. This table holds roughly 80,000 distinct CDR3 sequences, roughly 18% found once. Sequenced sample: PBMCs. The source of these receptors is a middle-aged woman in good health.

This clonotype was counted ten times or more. In DNA, the CDR3 is TGTGCCAGCAGTTACTCGATTAAGGGGTCGCTTGGCTACACCTTC. Its protein is CASSYSIKGSLGYTF. The chain combines TRBV6-5 with TRBJ1-2; D is possibly TRBD1 (5 bases). The V gene's germline CDR1 is MNHEY and CDR2 SVGAGI. Trimming removed 0 bases from V and 7 bases from J, with 15 bases in between. There are 15 residues in the CDR3.

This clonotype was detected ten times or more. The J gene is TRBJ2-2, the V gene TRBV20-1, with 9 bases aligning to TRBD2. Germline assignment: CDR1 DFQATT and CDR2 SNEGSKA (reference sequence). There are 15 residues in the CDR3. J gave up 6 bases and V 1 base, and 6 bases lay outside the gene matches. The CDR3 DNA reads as TGCAGTGCTAGAGTCGGTAGCGGGGGACCCGGGGAGCTGTTTTTT. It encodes CSARVGSGGPGELFF.

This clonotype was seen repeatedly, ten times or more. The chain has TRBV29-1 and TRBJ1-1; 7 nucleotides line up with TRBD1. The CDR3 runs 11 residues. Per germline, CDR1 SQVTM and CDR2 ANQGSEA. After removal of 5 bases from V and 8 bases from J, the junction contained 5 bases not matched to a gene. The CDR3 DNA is TGCAGCGTTCCGGGACAGCCGGAAGCTTTCTTT. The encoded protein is CSVPGQPEAFF.

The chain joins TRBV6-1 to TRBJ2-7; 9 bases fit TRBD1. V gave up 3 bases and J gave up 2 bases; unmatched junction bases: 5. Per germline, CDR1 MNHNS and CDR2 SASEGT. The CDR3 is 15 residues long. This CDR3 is CASSEDRGMPYEQYV. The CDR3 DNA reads TGTGCCAGCAGTGAGGACAGGGGAATGCCCTACGAGCAGTACGTC.

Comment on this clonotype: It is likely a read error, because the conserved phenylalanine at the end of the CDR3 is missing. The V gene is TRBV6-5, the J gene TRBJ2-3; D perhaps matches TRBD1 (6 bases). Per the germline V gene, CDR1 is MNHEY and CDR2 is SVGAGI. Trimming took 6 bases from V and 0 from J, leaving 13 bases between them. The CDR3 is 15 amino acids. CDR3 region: CASRRDRRSTDTQYL. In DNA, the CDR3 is TGTGCCAGCAGACGAGACAGGAGGAGCACAGATACGCAGTATTTG.